A single T cell receptor beta chain is shown here with its context. CDR3 length equals 11 residues. CDR1 SEHNR and CDR2 FQNEAQ come from the germline V gene (reference sequence). With 2 bases removed from V and 8 bases from J, the gap between germline ends came to 4 bases. This entry is derived from a study of cytomegalovirus exposure and HLA in healthy donors. A multiplex PCR was run with 60 Vbeta primers and 13 Jbeta primers. TCRdb's copy holds only in-frame clones and misses some; the assay was immunoSEQ multiplex PCR. The profile shows around 120,000 clones, 70% to 80% of them singletons. This sequence joins TRBV7-9 and TRBJ1-3; the D is unclear. Sequenced: PBMCs. The TCR comes from a young man in good health and CMV-seronegative. Here the CDR3 DNA reads TGTGCCAGCAGCTTACGGGACACCATATATTTT. This encodes CASSLRDTIYF.